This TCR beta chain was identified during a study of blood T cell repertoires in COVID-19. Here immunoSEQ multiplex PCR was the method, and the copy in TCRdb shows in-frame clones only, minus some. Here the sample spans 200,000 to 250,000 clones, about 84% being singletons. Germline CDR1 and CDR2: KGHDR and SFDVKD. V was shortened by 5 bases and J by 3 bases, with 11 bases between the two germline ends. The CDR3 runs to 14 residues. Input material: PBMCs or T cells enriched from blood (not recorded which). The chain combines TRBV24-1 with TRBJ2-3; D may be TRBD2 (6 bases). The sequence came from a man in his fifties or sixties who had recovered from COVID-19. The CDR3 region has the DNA TGTGCCACCAGTGGCTTGGGGGGAACAGATACGCAGTATTTT. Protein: CATSGLGGTDTQYF.